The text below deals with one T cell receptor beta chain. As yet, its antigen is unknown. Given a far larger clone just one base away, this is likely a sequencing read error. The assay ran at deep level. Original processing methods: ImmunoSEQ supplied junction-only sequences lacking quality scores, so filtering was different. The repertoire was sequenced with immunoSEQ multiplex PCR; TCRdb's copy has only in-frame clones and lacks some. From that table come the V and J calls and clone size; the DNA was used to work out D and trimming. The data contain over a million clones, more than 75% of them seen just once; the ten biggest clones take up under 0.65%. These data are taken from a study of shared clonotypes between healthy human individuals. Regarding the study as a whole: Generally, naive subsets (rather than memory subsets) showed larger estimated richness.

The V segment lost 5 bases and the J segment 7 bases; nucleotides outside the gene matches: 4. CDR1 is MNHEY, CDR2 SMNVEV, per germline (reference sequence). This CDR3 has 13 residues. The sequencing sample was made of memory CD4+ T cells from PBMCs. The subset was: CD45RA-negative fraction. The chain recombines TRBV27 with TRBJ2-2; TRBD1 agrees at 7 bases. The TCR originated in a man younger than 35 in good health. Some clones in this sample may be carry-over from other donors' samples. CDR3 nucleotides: TGTGCCAGCAGTCCCCAGGGGGTCGGGGAGCTGTTTTTT. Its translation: CASSPQGVGELFF.